This T cell receptor (beta chain) was captured by sequencing in a study of T cells after yellow fever vaccination. TCR cDNA was made by 5'RACE template switching, adding a universal primer site and UMIs. Using its own MiXCR run on the 5' RACE reads, TCRdb lists one record per CDR3 protein. Of 310,000 or so distinct CDR3 sequences in the sample, 6.8% were seen once. In this sample, this clonotype turned up a few times. This TCR was sampled from a man younger than 35 who received the YFV17D yellow fever vaccine. The starting material was PBMCs, obtained about 49 days after the first yellow fever vaccination.

The CDR3 loop is CAIRKDRNRGDTQYF. CDR3 coding DNA: TGTGCCATCAGGAAAGACAGAAACAGGGGGGATACGCAGTATTTT. The V and J genes are TRBV10-3 and TRBJ2-3, with 8 positions matching TRBD1. Per the germline V gene, CDR1 is ENHRY and CDR2 is SYGVKD. Trimming cost V 6 bases and J 6 bases; bases outside gene matches: 11. The CDR3 consists of 15 residues.